Below, 2 T cell receptor beta chains from the same sample are listed, as sequenced in a study of blood T cells in healthy people across ages. A second PCR of 7 to 11 cycles used a sample-barcoded 5' primer and a J-beta primer mix. TCRdb analysed the 5' RACE reads with MiXCR anew, one entry per CDR3 protein. The data show approximately 1.5 million distinct CDR3 sequences, with almost 35% seen just once and roughly 10% held by the top ten. Material for sequencing was blood. Receptors were obtained from a woman under 40 in good health.

Details on this clonotype: At one of its ends the junction is not consistent with the germline gene, which may arise from a read error. The chain combines TRBV3-1 with TRBJ2-1, with 15 bases that match TRBD2. The germline CDR1 and CDR2 sequences are LGHDT and YNNKEL (reference sequence). The CDR3 sequence is 21 residues long. The CDR3 spells CASGQVLGTSGGRSSYNEQFF. Here the CDR3 DNA reads TGTGCCAGCGGCCAAGTCCTTGGGACTAGCGGGGGGCGGAGCTCCTACAATGAGCAGTTCTTC.

This clonotype came up a few times. The chain is built from TRBV12-3 or TRBV12-4 and TRBJ1-1; D not certain. The CDR3 extends over 11 amino acids. The V end was cut by 6 bases, the J end by 6 bases, with 8 bases between. The CDR3 nucleotides read TGTGCCAGCAGGGTCTATGCTGAAGCTTTCTTT. Translated: CASRVYAEAFF.